This TCR beta chain was sequenced for a study of blood T cell dynamics during melanoma immunotherapy. After removal of 0 bases from V and 13 bases from J, the junction contained 13 bases not matched to a gene. Germline CDR1 is GTSNPN and CDR2 is SVGIG (reference sequence). The CDR3 covers 15 residues. Specified time point: week 3, after first cycle of checkpoint inhibitor. Each bulk PBMC sample had approximately 340 ng DNA loaded. Only in-frame clones appear in the TCRdb table, and some are missing; sequencing was by immunoSEQ multiplex PCR. The sample shows roughly 14,000 clones, approximately 90% of them seen only once.

This TCR derives from a human donor with melanoma. The chain carries TRBV30 and TRBJ2-1, with 9 bases fitting TRBD2. The sample in question was blood, obtained from a patient treated with checkpoint blockade. CDR3 in amino acids: CAWSVLSSAGGVQFF. The CDR3 bases are TGTGCCTGGAGTGTATTGTCTTCTGCGGGAGGGGTACAGTTCTTC.